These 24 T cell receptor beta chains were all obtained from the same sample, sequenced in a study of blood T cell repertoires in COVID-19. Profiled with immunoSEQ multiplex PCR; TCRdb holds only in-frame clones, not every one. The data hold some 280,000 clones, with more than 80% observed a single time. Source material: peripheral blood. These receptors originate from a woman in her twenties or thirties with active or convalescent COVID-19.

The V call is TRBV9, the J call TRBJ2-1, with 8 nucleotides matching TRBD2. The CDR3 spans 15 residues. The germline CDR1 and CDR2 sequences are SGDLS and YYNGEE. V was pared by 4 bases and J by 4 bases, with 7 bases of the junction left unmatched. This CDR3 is CASSLSGGGYNEQFF. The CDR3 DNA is TGTGCCAGCAGCCTCAGCGGGGGAGGATACAATGAGCAGTTCTTC. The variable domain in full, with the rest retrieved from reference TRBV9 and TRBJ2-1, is DSGVTQTPKHLITATGQRVTLRCSPRSGDLSVYWYQQSLDQGLQFLIQYYNGEERAKGNILERFSAQQFPDLHSELNLSSLELGDSALYFCASSLSGGGYNEQFFGPGTRLTVL.

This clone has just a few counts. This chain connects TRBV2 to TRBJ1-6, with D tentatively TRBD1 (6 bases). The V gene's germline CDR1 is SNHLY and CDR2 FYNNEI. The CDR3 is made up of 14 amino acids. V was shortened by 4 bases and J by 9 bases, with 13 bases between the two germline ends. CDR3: CASSVSGALSPLHF. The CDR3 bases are TGTGCCAGCAGTGTATCAGGGGCGCTTTCACCCCTCCACTTT.

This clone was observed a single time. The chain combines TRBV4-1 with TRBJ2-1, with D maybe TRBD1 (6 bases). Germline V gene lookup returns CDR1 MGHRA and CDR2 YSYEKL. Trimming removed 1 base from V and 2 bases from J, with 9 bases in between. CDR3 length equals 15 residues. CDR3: CASSQVGTPYNEQFF. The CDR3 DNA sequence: TGCGCCAGCAGCCAAGTAGGGACACCCTACAATGAGCAGTTCTTC.

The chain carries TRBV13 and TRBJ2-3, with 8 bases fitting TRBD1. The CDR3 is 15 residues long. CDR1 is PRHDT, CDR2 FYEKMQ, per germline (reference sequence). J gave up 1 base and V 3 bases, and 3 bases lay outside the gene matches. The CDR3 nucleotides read TGTGCCAGCAGCTTCTCGACAGGGGGCACAGATACGCAGTATTTT. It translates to CASSFSTGGTDTQYF.

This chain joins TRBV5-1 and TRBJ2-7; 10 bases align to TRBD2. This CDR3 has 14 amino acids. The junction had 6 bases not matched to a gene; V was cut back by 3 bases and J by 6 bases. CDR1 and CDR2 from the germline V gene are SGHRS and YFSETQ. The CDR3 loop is CASSSSGGAAEQYF. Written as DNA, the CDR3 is TGCGCCAGCAGCTCCAGCGGGGGGGCTGCCGAGCAGTACTTC.

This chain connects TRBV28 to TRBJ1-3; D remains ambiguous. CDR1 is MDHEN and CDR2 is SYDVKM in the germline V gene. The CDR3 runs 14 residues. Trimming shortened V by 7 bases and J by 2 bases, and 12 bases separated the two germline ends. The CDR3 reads CASTPGGPGNTIYF. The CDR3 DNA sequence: TGTGCCAGCACCCCTGGAGGGCCTGGAAACACCATATATTTT. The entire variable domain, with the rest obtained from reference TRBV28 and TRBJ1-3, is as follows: DVKVTQSSRYLVKRTGEKVFLECVQDMDHENMFWYRQDPGLGLRLIYFSYDVKMKEKGDIPEGYSVSREKKERFSLILESASTNQTSMYLCASTPGGPGNTIYFGEGSWLTVV.

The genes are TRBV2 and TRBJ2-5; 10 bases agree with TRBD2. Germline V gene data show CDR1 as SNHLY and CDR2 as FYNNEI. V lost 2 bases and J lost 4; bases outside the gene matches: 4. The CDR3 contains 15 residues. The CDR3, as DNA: TGTGCCAGCAGTGAACAGCGGGGGGGAGGAGAGACCCAGTACTTC. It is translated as CASSEQRGGGETQYF.

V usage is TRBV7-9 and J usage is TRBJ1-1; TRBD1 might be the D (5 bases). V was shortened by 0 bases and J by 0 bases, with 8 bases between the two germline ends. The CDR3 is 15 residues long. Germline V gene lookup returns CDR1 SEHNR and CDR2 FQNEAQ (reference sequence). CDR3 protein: CASSLASGLNTEAFF. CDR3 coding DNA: TGTGCCAGCAGCTTAGCGTCAGGGCTGAACACTGAAGCTTTCTTT.

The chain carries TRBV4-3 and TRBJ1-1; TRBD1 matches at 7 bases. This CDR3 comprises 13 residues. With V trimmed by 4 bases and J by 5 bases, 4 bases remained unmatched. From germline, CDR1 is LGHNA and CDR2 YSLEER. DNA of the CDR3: TGCGCCAGCAGCCTCGTACAGGGGACTGAAGCTTTCTTT. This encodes CASSLVQGTEAFF.

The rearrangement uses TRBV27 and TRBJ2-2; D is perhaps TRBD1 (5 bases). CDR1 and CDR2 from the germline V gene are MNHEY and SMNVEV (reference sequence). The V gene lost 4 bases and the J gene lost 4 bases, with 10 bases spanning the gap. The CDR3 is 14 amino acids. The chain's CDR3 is CASSWGLGTGELFF. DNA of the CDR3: TGTGCCAGCAGTTGGGGCCTCGGCACCGGGGAGCTGTTTTTT.

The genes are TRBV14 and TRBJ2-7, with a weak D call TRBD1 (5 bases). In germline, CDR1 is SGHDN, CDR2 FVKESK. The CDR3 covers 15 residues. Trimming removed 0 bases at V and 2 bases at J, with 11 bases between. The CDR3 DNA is TGTGCCAGCAGCCAAGAAGTCGGCAGGGCCTACGAGCAGTACTTC. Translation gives CASSQEVGRAYEQYF.

The CDR3 here is CASSVSHRATASTDTQYF. The CDR3, as DNA: TGTGCCAGCAGCGTAAGCCACAGGGCAACAGCTAGCACAGATACGCAGTATTTT. V usage is TRBV9 and J usage is TRBJ2-3; tentatively, D is TRBD1 (6 bases). CDR3 size: 18 residues. The ends were cut back, 1 base at V and 0 bases at J, with 18 bases in the middle. Germline CDR1 and CDR2: SGDLS and YYNGEE.

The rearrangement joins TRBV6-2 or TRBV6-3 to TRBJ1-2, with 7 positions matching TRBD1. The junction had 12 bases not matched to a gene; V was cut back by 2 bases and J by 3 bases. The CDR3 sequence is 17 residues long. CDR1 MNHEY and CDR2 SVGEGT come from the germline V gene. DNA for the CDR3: TGTGCCAGCAGTTACCCGGGACAGCGGGCACGAGACTATGGCTACACCTTC. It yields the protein CASSYPGQRARDYGYTF.

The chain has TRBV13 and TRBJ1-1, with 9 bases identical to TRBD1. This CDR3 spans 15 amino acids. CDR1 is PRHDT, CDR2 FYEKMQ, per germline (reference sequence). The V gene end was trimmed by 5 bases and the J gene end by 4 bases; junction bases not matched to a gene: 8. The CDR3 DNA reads TGTGCCAGCAGCCAACTTCCGGGACAGGGCACTGAAGCTTTCTTT. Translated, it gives CASSQLPGQGTEAFF.

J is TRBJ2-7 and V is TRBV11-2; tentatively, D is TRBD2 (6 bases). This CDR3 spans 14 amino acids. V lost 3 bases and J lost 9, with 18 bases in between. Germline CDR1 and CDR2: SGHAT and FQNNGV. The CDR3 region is CASSFGGAPVGQYF. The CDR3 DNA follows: TGTGCCAGCAGCTTTGGCGGGGCCCCGGTCGGGCAGTACTTC.

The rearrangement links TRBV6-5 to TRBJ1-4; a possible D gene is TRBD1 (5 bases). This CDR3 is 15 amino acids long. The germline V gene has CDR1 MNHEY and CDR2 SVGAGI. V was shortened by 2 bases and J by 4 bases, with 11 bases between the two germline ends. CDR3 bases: TGTGCCAGCAGTTACGAGGCAGGGCATAATGAAAAACTGTTTTTT. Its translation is CASSYEAGHNEKLFF.

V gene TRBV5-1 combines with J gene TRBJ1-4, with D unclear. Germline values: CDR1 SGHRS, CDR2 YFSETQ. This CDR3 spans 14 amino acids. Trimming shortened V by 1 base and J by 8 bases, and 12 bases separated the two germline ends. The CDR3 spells CASSLRSGGEKLFF. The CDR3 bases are TGCGCCAGCAGCTTGAGAAGCGGAGGAGAAAAACTGTTTTTT.

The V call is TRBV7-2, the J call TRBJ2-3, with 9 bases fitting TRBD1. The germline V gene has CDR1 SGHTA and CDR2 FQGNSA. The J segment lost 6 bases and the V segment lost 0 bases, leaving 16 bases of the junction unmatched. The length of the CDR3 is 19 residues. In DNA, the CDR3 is TGTGCCAGCAGCTTAGCGTCCCTGGGCTTGGGGACAGGGAGGGATACGCAGTATTTT. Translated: CASSLASLGLGTGRDTQYF.

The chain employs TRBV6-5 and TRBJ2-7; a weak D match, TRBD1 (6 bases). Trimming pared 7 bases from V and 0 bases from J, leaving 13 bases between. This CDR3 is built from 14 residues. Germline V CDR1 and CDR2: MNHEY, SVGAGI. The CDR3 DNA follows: TGTGCCAGCACCCGGACAGTGAGCTCCTACGAGCAGTACTTC. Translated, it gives CASTRTVSSYEQYF.

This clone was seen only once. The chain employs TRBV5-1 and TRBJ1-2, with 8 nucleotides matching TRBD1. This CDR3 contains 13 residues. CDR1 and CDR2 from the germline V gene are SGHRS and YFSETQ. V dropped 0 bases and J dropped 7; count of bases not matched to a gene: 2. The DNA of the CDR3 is TGCGCCAGCAGCTTGGGGCAGGGGGCTGGCTACACCTTC. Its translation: CASSLGQGAGYTF.

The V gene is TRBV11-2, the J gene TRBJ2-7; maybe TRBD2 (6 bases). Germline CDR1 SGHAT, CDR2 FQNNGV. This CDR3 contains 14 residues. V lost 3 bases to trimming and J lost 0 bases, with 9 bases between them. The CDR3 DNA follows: TGTGCCAGCAGCTTCTCGGGAGTCTCCTACGAGCAGTACTTC. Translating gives CASSFSGVSYEQYF.

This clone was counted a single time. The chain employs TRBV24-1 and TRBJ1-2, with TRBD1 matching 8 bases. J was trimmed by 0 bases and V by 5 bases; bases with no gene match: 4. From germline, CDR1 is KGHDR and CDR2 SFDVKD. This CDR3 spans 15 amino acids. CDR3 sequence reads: CATSAGGNSNYGYTF. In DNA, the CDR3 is TGTGCCACCAGTGCAGGGGGCAATTCTAACTATGGCTACACCTTC.

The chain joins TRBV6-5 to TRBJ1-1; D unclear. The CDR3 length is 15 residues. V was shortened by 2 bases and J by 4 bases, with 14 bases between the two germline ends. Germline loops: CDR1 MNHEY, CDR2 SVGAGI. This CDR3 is CASSYQIIGGTEAFF. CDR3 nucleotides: TGTGCCAGCAGTTACCAGATCATAGGAGGCACTGAAGCTTTCTTT.

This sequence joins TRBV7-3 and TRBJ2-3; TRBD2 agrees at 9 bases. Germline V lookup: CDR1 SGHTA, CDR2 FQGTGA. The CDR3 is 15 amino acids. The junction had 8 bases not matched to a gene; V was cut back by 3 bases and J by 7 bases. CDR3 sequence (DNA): TGTGCCAGCAGCTTTGACTCTAGCGGGGAGAATACGCAGTATTTT. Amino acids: CASSFDSSGENTQYF.